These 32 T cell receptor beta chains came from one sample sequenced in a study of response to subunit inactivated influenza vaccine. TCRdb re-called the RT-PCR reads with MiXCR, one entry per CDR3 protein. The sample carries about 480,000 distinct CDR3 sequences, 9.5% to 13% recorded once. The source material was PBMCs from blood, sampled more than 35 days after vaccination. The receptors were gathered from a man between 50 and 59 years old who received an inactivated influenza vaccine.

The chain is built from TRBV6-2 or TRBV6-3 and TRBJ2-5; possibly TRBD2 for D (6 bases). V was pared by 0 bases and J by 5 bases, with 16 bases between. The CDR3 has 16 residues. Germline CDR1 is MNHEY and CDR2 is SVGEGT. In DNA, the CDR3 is TGTGCCAGCAGTTACTCCCCGACTAGAGATTTGGAGACCCAGTACTTC. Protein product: CASSYSPTRDLETQYF.

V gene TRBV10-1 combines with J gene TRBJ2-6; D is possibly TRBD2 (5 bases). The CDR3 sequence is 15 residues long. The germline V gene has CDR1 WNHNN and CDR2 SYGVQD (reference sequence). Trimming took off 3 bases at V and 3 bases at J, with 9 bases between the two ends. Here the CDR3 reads CASSDGGVGANVLTF. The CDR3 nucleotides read TGCGCCAGCAGTGACGGAGGAGTTGGGGCCAACGTCCTGACTTTC.

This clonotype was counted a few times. The CDR3 region has the DNA TGCGCCAGCAGCCAACCTCAGGGAAACACTGAAGCTTTCTTT. This gives the protein CASSQPQGNTEAFF. The chain recombines TRBV4-1 with TRBJ1-1; possibly TRBD1 for D (5 bases). Germline CDR1 MGHRA, CDR2 YSYEKL. V lost 2 bases and J lost 2, with 9 bases in between. The CDR3 consists of 14 residues.

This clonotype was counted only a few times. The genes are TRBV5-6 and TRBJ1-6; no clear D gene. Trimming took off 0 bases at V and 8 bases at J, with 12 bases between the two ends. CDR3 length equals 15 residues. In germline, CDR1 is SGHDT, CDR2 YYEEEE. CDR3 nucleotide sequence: TGTGCCAGCAGCTTGGACCAAGGGCGGCATTCACCCCTCCACTTT. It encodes CASSLDQGRHSPLHF.

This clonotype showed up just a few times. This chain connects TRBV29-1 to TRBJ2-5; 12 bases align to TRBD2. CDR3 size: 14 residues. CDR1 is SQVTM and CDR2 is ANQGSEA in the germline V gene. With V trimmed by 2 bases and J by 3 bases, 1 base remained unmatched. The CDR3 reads CSVERLAGEETQYF. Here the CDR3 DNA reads TGCAGCGTTGAACGACTAGCGGGAGAAGAGACCCAGTACTTC.

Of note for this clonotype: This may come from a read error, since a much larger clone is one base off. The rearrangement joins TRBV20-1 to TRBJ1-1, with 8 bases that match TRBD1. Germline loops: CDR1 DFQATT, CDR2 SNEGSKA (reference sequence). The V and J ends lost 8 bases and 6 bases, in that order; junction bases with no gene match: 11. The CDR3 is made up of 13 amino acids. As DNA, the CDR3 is TGCAGTACCGCGACAGGGGCGGGCGCTGAAGCTTTCTTT. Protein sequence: CSTATGAGAEAFF.

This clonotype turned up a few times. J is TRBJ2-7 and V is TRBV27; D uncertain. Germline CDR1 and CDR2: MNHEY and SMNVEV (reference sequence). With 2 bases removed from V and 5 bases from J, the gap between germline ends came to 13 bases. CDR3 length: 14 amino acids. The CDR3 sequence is CASSLGVGMDEQYF. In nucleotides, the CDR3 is TGTGCCAGCAGTTTAGGAGTGGGCATGGACGAGCAGTACTTC.

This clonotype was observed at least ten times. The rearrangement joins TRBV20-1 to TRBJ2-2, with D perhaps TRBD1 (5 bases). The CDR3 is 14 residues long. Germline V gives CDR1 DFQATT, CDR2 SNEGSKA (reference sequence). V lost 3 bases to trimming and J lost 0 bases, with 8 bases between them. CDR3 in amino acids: CSASSGTNTGELFF. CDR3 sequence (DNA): TGCAGTGCTAGTTCAGGGACGAACACCGGGGAGCTGTTTTTT.

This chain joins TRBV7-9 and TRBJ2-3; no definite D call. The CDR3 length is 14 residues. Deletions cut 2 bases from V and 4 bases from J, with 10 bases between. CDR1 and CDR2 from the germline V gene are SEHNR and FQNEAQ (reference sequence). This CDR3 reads CASSLLASSDTQYF. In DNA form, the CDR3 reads TGTGCCAGCAGCTTATTGGCTAGTTCAGATACGCAGTATTTT.

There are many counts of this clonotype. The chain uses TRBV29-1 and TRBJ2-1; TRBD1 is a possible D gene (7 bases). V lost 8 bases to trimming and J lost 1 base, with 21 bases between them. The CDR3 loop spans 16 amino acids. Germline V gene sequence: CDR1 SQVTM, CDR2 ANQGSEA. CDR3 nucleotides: TGCAGCACCAAGGAGGGGGCCTACTCTTCCTACAATGAGCAGTTCTTC. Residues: CSTKEGAYSSYNEQFF.

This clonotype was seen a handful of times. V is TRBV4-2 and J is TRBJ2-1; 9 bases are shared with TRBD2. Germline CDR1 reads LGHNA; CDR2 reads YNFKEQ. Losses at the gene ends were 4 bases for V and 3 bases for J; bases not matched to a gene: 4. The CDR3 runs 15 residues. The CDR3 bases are TGTGCCAGCAGCCGGGAGCGGGGGGTCTACAATGAGCAGTTCTTC. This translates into CASSRERGVYNEQFF.

DNA of the CDR3: TGTGCCAGCAGTGAGCCGGGAGCCTTGAACACTGAAGCTTTCTTT. Translated, it gives CASSEPGALNTEAFF. The rearrangement uses TRBV6-1 and TRBJ1-1; D gene ambiguous. Germline V gene data show CDR1 as MNHNS and CDR2 as SASEGT. Between the trimmed V and J ends, which lost 3 bases and 0 bases, there was a span of 11 bases. The length of the CDR3 is 15 residues.

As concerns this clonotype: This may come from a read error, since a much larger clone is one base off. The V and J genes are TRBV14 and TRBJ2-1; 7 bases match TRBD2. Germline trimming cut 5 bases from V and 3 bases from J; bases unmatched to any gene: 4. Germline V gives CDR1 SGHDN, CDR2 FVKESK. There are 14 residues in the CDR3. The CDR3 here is CASSYGLGYNEQFF. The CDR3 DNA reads TGTGCCAGCAGCTACGGACTAGGCTACAATGAGCAGTTCTTC.

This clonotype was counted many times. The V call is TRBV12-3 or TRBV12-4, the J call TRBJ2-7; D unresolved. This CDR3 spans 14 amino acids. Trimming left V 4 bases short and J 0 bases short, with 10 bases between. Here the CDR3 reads CASSSDWTSYEQYF. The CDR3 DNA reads TGTGCCAGCAGTTCAGACTGGACCTCCTACGAGCAGTACTTC.

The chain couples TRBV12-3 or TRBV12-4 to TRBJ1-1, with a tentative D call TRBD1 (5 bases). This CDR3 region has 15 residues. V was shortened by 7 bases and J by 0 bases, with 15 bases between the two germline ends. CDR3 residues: CASNPPGRLNTEAFF. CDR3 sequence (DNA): TGTGCCAGCAATCCTCCGGGGCGGTTGAACACTGAAGCTTTCTTT.

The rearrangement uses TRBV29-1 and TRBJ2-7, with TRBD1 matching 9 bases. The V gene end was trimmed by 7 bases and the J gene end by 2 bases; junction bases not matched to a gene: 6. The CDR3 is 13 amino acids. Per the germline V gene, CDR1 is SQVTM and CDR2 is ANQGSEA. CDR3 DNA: TGCAGCGCCAGGACAGGGGATCCCTACGAGCAGTACTTC. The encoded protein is CSARTGDPYEQYF.

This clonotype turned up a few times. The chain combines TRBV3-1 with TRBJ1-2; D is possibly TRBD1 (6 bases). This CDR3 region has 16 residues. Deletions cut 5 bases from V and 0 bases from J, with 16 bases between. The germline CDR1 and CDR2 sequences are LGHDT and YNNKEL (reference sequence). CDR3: CASSGPGHRPNYGYTF. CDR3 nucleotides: TGTGCCAGCAGCGGACCGGGACATCGACCTAACTATGGCTACACCTTC.

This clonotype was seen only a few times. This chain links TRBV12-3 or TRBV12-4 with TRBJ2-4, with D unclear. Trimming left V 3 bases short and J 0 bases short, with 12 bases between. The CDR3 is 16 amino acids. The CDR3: CASSLGRRLAKNIQYF. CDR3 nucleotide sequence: TGTGCCAGCAGTTTGGGCAGACGTCTAGCCAAAAACATTCAGTACTTC.

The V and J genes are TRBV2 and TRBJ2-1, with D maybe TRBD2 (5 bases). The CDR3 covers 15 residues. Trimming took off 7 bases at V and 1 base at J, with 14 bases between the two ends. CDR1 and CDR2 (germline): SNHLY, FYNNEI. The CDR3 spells CASIFGVGSYNEQFF. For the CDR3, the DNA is TGTGCCAGCATTTTCGGGGTTGGGTCCTACAATGAGCAGTTCTTC.

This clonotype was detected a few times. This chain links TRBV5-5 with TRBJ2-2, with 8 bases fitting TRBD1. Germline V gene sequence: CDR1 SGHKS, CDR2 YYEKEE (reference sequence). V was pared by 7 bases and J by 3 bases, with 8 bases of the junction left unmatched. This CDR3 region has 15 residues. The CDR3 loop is CASGGLTGDTGELFF. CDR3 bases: TGTGCCAGCGGGGGACTGACAGGGGACACCGGGGAGCTGTTTTTT.

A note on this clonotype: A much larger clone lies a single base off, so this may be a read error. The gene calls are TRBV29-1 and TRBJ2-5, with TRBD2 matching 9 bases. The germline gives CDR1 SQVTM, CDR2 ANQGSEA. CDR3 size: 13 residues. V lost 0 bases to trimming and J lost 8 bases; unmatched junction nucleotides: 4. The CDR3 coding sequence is TGCAGCGTTGAAGAACTAGCGGGCGATACCCAGTACTTC. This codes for CSVEELAGDTQYF.

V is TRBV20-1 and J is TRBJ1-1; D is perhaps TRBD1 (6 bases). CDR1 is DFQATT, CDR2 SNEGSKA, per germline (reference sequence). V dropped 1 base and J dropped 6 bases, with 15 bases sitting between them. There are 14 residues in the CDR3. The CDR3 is CSARAGGSGSEAFF. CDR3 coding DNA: TGCAGTGCTAGAGCGGGGGGCTCAGGGTCTGAAGCTTTCTTT.

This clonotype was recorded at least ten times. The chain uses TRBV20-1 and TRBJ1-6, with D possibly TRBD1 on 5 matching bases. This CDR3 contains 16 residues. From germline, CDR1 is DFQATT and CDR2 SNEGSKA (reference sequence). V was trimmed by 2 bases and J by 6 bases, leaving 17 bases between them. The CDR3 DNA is TGCAGTGCTAGACCAATCAGGGCAACCAGTAATTCACCCCTCCACTTT. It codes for CSARPIRATSNSPLHF.

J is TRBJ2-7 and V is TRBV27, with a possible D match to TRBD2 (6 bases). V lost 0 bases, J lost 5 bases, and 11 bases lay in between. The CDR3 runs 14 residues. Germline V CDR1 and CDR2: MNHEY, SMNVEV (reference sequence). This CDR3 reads CASSLSLGSNEQYF. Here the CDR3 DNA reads TGTGCCAGCAGTTTATCGCTCGGGAGCAACGAGCAGTACTTC.

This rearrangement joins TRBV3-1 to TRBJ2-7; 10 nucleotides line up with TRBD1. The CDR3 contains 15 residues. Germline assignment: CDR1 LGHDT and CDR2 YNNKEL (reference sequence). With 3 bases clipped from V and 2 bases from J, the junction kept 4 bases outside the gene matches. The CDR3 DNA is TGTGCCAGCAGCCAGACAGGGGGCCGGGCCTACGAGCAGTACTTC. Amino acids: CASSQTGGRAYEQYF.

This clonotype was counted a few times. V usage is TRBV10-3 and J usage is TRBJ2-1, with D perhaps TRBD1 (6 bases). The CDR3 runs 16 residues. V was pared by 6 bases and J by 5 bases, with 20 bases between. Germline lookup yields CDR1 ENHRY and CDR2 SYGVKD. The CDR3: CAIRRDISPPNNEQFF. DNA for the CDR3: TGTGCCATCAGAAGGGACATATCCCCGCCCAACAATGAGCAGTTCTTC.

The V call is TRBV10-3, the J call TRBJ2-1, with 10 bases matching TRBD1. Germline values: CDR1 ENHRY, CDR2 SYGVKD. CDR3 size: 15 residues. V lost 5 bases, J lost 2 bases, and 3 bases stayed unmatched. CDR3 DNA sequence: TGTGCCATCAGTCCCGGGACAGGGGCCTACAATGAGCAGTTCTTC. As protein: CAISPGTGAYNEQFF.

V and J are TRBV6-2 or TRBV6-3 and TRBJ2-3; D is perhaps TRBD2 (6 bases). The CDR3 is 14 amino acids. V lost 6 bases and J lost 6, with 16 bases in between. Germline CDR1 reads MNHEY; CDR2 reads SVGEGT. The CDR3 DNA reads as TGTGCCAGCAGCACGGGACTCCCCACGGATACGCAGTATTTT. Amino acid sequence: CASSTGLPTDTQYF.

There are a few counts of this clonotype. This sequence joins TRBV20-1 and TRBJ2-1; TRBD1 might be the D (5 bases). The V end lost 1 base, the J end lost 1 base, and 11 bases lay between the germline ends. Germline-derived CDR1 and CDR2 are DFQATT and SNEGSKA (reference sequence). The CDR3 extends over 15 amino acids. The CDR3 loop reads CSARVAGWSYNEQFF. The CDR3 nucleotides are TGCAGTGCTAGAGTGGCAGGGTGGTCCTACAATGAGCAGTTCTTC.

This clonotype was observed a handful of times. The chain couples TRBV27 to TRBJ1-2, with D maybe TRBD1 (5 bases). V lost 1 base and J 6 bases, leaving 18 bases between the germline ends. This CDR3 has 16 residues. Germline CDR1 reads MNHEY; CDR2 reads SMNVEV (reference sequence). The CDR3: CASSLYGAGTVDGYTF. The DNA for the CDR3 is TGTGCCAGCAGTTTATATGGAGCAGGGACCGTGGATGGCTACACCTTC.

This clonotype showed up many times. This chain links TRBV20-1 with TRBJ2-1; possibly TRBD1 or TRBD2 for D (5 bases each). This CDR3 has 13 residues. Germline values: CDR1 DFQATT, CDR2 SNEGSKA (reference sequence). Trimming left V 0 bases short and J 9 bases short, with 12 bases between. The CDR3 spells CSARDPRDGEQFF. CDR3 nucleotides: TGCAGTGCTAGAGATCCACGGGACGGTGAGCAGTTCTTC.

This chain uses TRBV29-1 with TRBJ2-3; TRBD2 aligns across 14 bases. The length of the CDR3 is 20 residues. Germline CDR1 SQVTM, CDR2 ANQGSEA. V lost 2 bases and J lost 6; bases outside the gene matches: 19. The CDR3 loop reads CSVEYSGAKRLAGGQDTQYF. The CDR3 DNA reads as TGCAGCGTTGAATATTCGGGCGCGAAGCGACTAGCGGGAGGGCAGGATACGCAGTATTTT.